The T cell receptor beta chain under discussion was sequenced for a study of T-cell reconstitution after alpha-beta-depleted transplantation in children. Germline-derived CDR1 and CDR2 are SEHNR and FQNEAQ (reference sequence). The CDR3 is 12 amino acids. Trimming removed 5 bases at V and 5 bases at J, with 10 bases between. For TCRbeta, the library was prepared with unique molecular identifiers. TCRdb analysed the PCR reads with MiXCR anew, one entry per CDR3 protein. This table has about 110,000 distinct CDR3 sequences, almost 6.5% appearing once. Notes on the study in general: Most T-cell counts and diversity one year after the transplant came from T cells that were newly produced. From surviving recipient T cells and thymic progenitors came the high day-60 TCRbeta diversity observed in some patients.

This clonotype has a count of ten or more. Its antigen is unknown. This clonotype originated in a male patient between 2 and 15 years old who had a stem cell transplant for acute lymphoblastic leukemia, so the T cells may come from the graft donor. V usage is TRBV7-9 and J usage is TRBJ2-7; D gene uncertain. The sample here was PBMCs, mostly from graft donor cells, taken 360 days after TCRalphabeta/CD19-depleted stem cell transplant. CDR3 nucleotides: TGTGCCAGCAGCCCCCACGATAACGAGCAGTACTTC. Translating it yields CASSPHDNEQYF.